The rows below give T cell receptor beta chains drawn from one sample of a study of cytomegalovirus exposure and HLA in healthy donors. Measured with immunoSEQ multiplex PCR; TCRdb has only the in-frame clones, and not every one. The sample records 150,000 to 200,000 clones, approximately 78% being singletons. Sequencing input: PBMCs. These TCRs come from a woman under 40 in good health and CMV-seropositive. CDR3s include the opening cysteine and the closing phenylalanine or tryptophan. The D gene is left open where the match is weak. Size values are once, few and many counts, or a class for expanded clones, and some rows have none.

j_call | d_call | v_call | cdr3_length | clone_size | cdr3_nt | cdr3_aa
TRBJ1-1 | NA | TRBV7-9 | 13 | once | TGTGCCAGCAGCCTTAGCGCCCCTGTACGGGCTTTCTTT | CASSLSAPVRAFF
TRBJ2-1 | NA | TRBV2 | 14 | NA | TGTGCCAGCCTGTCTAGAGAGAGTTGGAATGAGCAGTTCTTC | CASLSRESWNEQFF
TRBJ1-1 | NA | TRBV19 | 13 | once | TGTGCCAGTCAGACACCGCTCAGCACTGAAGCTTTCTTT | CASQTPLSTEAFF
TRBJ2-2 | NA | TRBV18 | 16 | NA | TGTGCCAGCTCACCAATCGGCGGGTGGGACACCGGGGAGCTGTTTTTT | CASSPIGGWDTGELFF
TRBJ1-3 | NA | TRBV29-1 | 14 | NA | TGCAGCGTTGAAGATCTTGTCCCCGGGAACACCATATATTTT | CSVEDLVPGNTIYF
TRBJ1-2 | TRBD1 | TRBV5-1 | 14 | NA | TGCGCCAGCAGCCTGGGACAGCTTAACTATGGCTACACCTTC | CASSLGQLNYGYTF
TRBJ1-4 | NA | TRBV27 | 16 | NA | TGTGCCAGCAGTTTAAACCCGGCAGGGGTGAGCGAAAAACTGTTTTTT | CASSLNPAGVSEKLFF
TRBJ1-1 | NA | TRBV7-3 | 14 | few | TGTGCCAGCAGCTCAGGGCCTTGGGGCACTGAAGCTTTCTTT | CASSSGPWGTEAFF
TRBJ2-7 | NA | TRBV4-3 | 15 | NA | TGCGCCAGCAGCCAAGATCTGGCAGGGGCCTACGAGCAGTACTTC | CASSQDLAGAYEQYF
TRBJ2-7 | NA | TRBV27 | 13 | NA | TGTGCCAGCAGTTTGCTTCCGGGGAGCGAGCAGTACTTC | CASSLLPGSEQYF
TRBJ2-5 | TRBD2 | TRBV27 | 13 | NA | TGTGCCAGCGCTGGGGGGGAGGGCGAGACCCAGTACTTC | CASAGGEGETQYF
TRBJ2-3 | TRBD2 | TRBV5-1 | 14 | NA | TGCGCCAGCAGTCCACGGGGGGGGTCAGATACGCAGTATTTT | CASSPRGGSDTQYF
TRBJ2-3 | TRBD2 | TRBV30 | 16 | few | TGTGCCTGGACCCAACTAGCGGGGGGCCCCCTAGATACGCAGTATTTT | CAWTQLAGGPLDTQYF
TRBJ1-1 | NA | TRBV30 | 15 | NA | TGTGCCTGGAAAGGACGGAACGGGGTTAGCACTGAAGCTTTCTTT | CAWKGRNGVSTEAFF
TRBJ2-1 | NA | TRBV9 | 16 | NA | TGTGCCAGCAGCGGAACTAGTCCCGTTCCCTACAATGAGCAGTTCTTC | CASSGTSPVPYNEQFF
TRBJ1-6 | TRBD1 | TRBV5-1 | 15 | few | TGCGCCAGCAGCTTGGTCCAGGGGGATAATTCACCCCTCCACTTT | CASSLVQGDNSPLHF
TRBJ2-7 | TRBD1 | TRBV11-2 | 12 | NA | TGTGCCAGCAGCGGGACAGGGCTCGAGCAGTACTTC | CASSGTGLEQYF
TRBJ2-7 | NA | TRBV5-6 | 13 | NA | TGTGCCAGCAGCCTGGGACTCACCTACGAGCAGTACTTC | CASSLGLTYEQYF
TRBJ1-5 | NA | TRBV7-8 | 13 | NA | TGTGCCAGCAGCCCTGACGGGAATCAGCCCCAGCATTTT | CASSPDGNQPQHF
TRBJ2-5 | TRBD2 | TRBV28 | 16 | NA | TGTGCCGGAAGACTAGCGGGAGAGGGTCTCCAAGAGACCCAGTACTTC | CAGRLAGEGLQETQYF
TRBJ2-7 | NA | TRBV27 | 15 | NA | TGTGCCAGCAGTCTCGAGGGGGTCCGGCGTAACGAGCAGTACTTC | CASSLEGVRRNEQYF
TRBJ2-5 | TRBD2 | TRBV11-2 | 14 | NA | TGTGCCAGCAGCCTTCAACCCGGGGGGGAGACCCAGTACTTC | CASSLQPGGETQYF